Following are 27 T cell receptor beta chains from one sample sequenced in a study of shared clonotypes between healthy human individuals. Generated by immunoSEQ multiplex PCR, the TCRdb table keeps only in-frame clones and is missing some. The sample records about 2.1 million clones, 93% being singletons. Terminally differentiated effector memory CD45RA+ cells were excluded from the naive CD8 cells, which were CD45RO-negative and positively selected for CCR7. Specimen: naive CD8+ T cells from PBMCs. The receptors derive from a man aged 18 to 29 in good health. Some clones in this sample may be carry-over from other donors' samples.

This rearrangement joins TRBV25-1 to TRBJ2-4; weak D call: TRBD1 (5 bases). The CDR3 has 13 residues. Trimming removed 1 base from V and 5 bases from J, with 6 bases in between. The V gene's germline CDR1 is MGHDK and CDR2 SYGVNS. The DNA of the CDR3 is TGTGCCAGCAGTGAATGGGGCCAAAACATTCAGTACTTC. Translated, it gives CASSEWGQNIQYF. The whole variable domain, remainder taken from reference TRBV25-1 and TRBJ2-4, is EADIYQTPRYLVIGTGKKITLECSQTMGHDKMYWYQQDPGMELHLIHYSYGVNSTEKGDLSSESTVSRIRTEHFPLTLESARPSHTSQYLCASSEWGQNIQYFGAGTRLSVL.

On this clone: The same CDR3 is also encoded by other DNA sequences in this sample. The genes are TRBV7-9 and TRBJ2-1; 13 bases align to TRBD2. The CDR3 covers 15 residues. Germline V gives CDR1 SEHNR, CDR2 FQNEAQ (reference sequence). The V gene end was trimmed by 5 bases and the J gene end by 6 bases; junction bases not matched to a gene: 4. CDR3 in DNA: TGTGCCAGCAGCCTAAGGACTAGCGGGAGCAATGAGCAGTTCTTC. It codes for CASSLRTSGSNEQFF.

The CDR3 spells CASGARGSGYTF. In DNA form, the CDR3 reads TGTGCCAGCGGGGCTCGAGGAAGTGGCTACACCTTC. The J gene is TRBJ1-2, the V gene TRBV2; tentatively, D is TRBD1 (5 bases). Trimming left V 8 bases short and J 7 bases short, with 14 bases between. Germline V gives CDR1 SNHLY, CDR2 FYNNEI. CDR3 size: 12 residues.

The rearrangement uses TRBV7-9 and TRBJ2-7; tentative D call: TRBD2 (6 bases). Germline CDR1 SEHNR, CDR2 FQNEAQ (reference sequence). The CDR3 has 14 residues. Trimming cost V 5 bases and J 0 bases, with 11 bases left between them. The CDR3 loop reads CASSGTSDSYEQYF. The CDR3 nucleotides are TGTGCCAGCAGCGGGACTTCTGACTCCTACGAGCAGTACTTC. Together with reference TRBV7-9 and TRBJ2-7, the CDR3 gives the full variable domain: DTGVSQNPRHKITKRGQNVTFRCDPISEHNRLYWYRQTLGQGPEFLTYFQNEAQLEKSRLLSDRFSAERPKGSFSTLEIQRTEQGDSAMYLCASSGTSDSYEQYFGPGTRLTVT.

Turning to this clone: A much bigger clone sits one base away, suggesting this may be a read error. The same CDR3 is also encoded by other DNA sequences in this sample. The CDR3 here is CASSFGQPYEQYF. The CDR3 DNA reads as TGTGCCAGCAGTTTTGGACAGCCCTACGAGCAGTACTTC. The chain uses TRBV27 and TRBJ2-7; D is possibly TRBD1 (6 bases). Germline CDR1 MNHEY, CDR2 SMNVEV (reference sequence). Trimming stripped 3 bases from V and 2 bases from J, with 8 bases between. The CDR3 consists of 13 residues.

The chain has TRBV5-8 and TRBJ1-2; no definite D call. Trimming left V 4 bases short and J 5 bases short, with 18 bases between. Germline assignment: CDR1 SGHTS and CDR2 YDEGEE. This CDR3 has 15 residues. CDR3 sequence: CASSVYSGPQYGYTF. The CDR3 region has the DNA TGTGCCAGCAGCGTATACAGTGGCCCGCAATATGGCTACACCTTC.

Here the CDR3 DNA reads TGTGCCAGCAGCTCCCCCTCGACTCCCGGTGAAAAACTGTTTTTT. Protein sequence: CASSSPSTPGEKLFF. The chain is built from TRBV7-9 and TRBJ1-4, with unresolved D. V lost 4 bases to trimming and J lost 7 bases, with 16 bases between them. Germline V gene data show CDR1 as SEHNR and CDR2 as FQNEAQ (reference sequence). The CDR3 runs to 15 residues.

V is TRBV11-2 and J is TRBJ2-2, with 8 bases lining up with TRBD2. V lost 3 bases to trimming and J lost 7 bases; unmatched junction nucleotides: 7. There are 15 residues in the CDR3. CDR1 is SGHAT, CDR2 FQNNGV, per germline. The CDR3 bases are TGTGCCAGCAGCTTCGGACTAGCTGGGGTCGGGGAGCTGTTTTTT. This codes for CASSFGLAGVGELFF.

The chain has TRBV7-9 and TRBJ2-5; 8 nucleotides match TRBD2. The germline V gene encodes CDR1 SEHNR and CDR2 FQNEAQ (reference sequence). This CDR3 is 15 amino acids long. With 4 bases clipped from V and 2 bases from J, the junction kept 6 bases outside the gene matches. CDR3 nucleotide sequence: TGTGCCAGCAGCTCACCGCGGGAGGAGCAAGAGACCCAGTACTTC. Amino acids: CASSSPREEQETQYF. The variable domain in full, completed from reference TRBV7-9 and TRBJ2-5, reads DTGVSQNPRHKITKRGQNVTFRCDPISEHNRLYWYRQTLGQGPEFLTYFQNEAQLEKSRLLSDRFSAERPKGSFSTLEIQRTEQGDSAMYLCASSSPREEQETQYFGPGTRLLVL.

The chain uses TRBV7-9 and TRBJ1-2, with D maybe TRBD1 (6 bases). CDR3 length equals 14 residues. Trimming cost V 5 bases and J 2 bases, with 12 bases left between them. Germline CDR1 is SEHNR and CDR2 is FQNEAQ (reference sequence). As DNA, the CDR3 is TGTGCCAGCAGCGCGGGACAAGCCAACTATGGCTACACCTTC. This translates into CASSAGQANYGYTF.

This clone was detected a few times. This chain links TRBV30 with TRBJ1-1; the D is unclear. Trimming cost V 3 bases and J 5 bases, with 13 bases left between them. This CDR3 is 13 amino acids long. From germline, CDR1 is GTSNPN and CDR2 SVGIG (reference sequence). The CDR3 loop is CAWRPLGYTEAFF. In DNA form, the CDR3 reads TGTGCCTGGAGGCCCTTGGGGTATACTGAAGCTTTCTTT.

This clone was picked up a small number of times. At the DNA level, this CDR3 is encoded by other sequences in the same sample as well. The chain combines TRBV28 with TRBJ1-1; D might be TRBD1 (5 bases). The CDR3 contains 13 residues. V lost 3 bases and J 2 bases, leaving 7 bases between the germline ends. Per the germline V gene, CDR1 is MDHEN and CDR2 is SYDVKM. The CDR3 region has the DNA TGTGCCAGCAGTTTGACAGCTAACACTGAAGCTTTCTTT. It codes for CASSLTANTEAFF.

The table lists this clone with a few counts. The chain employs TRBV9 and TRBJ1-5; no reliable D call. Germline CDR1 is SGDLS and CDR2 is YYNGEE. The CDR3 is made up of 14 amino acids. V was cut by 3 bases and J by 8 bases, with 15 bases left in between. CDR3 sequence (DNA): TGTGCCAGCAGCGATGGCAGGCAAAGGGAGCCCCAGCATTTT. Residues: CASSDGRQREPQHF.

V and J are TRBV11-3 and TRBJ2-7; possible D gene TRBD1, 6 bases. Germline CDR1 is SGHNT and CDR2 is YENEEA. Trimming took 4 bases from V and 6 from J, leaving 16 bases between them. This CDR3 contains 14 residues. The chain's CDR3 is CASSSGTLMSEQYF. CDR3 DNA: TGTGCCAGCAGCTCCGGGACATTAATGAGCGAGCAGTACTTC.

The chain uses TRBV5-5 and TRBJ2-1, with TRBD1 matching over 8 bases. The CDR3 contains 15 residues. The V gene's germline CDR1 is SGHKS and CDR2 YYEKEE (reference sequence). The J segment lost 4 bases and the V segment lost 4 bases, leaving 7 bases of the junction unmatched. The DNA for the CDR3 is TGTGCCAGCAGCCCCGGGACAGGCGCTTACAATGAGCAGTTCTTC. Protein product: CASSPGTGAYNEQFF.

The gene calls are TRBV9 and TRBJ2-7, with TRBD1 as a possible D gene (5 bases). V was clipped by 0 bases and J by 5 bases, with 21 bases between them. The germline V gene encodes CDR1 SGDLS and CDR2 YYNGEE. The CDR3 covers 17 residues. The CDR3 sequence is CASSVEGNSRGWDEQYF. Here the CDR3 DNA reads TGTGCCAGCAGCGTAGAGGGGAACAGCAGAGGTTGGGACGAGCAGTACTTC.

The J gene is TRBJ2-7, the V gene TRBV9; the match to TRBD1 covers 12 bases. Per germline, CDR1 SGDLS and CDR2 YYNGEE. The CDR3 is 15 amino acids. Losses at the gene ends were 6 bases for V and 5 bases for J; bases not matched to a gene: 9. The CDR3 coding sequence is TGTGCCAGCAACTCCCCCGGGACAGGGGGCCACGAGCAGTACTTC. It yields the protein CASNSPGTGGHEQYF.

This chain links TRBV30 with TRBJ1-1; D remains unclear. The CDR3 runs to 15 residues. The ends were cut back, 4 bases at V and 7 bases at J, with 22 bases in the middle. Germline CDR1 reads GTSNPN; CDR2 reads SVGIG (reference sequence). In nucleotides, the CDR3 is TGTGCCTGGACCCCTGGACCGACCTTCGCCCTTGAAGCTTTCTTT. It is translated as CAWTPGPTFALEAFF.

The V call is TRBV25-1, the J call TRBJ2-2; possibly TRBD1 or TRBD2 for D (5 bases each). This CDR3 has 17 residues. Germline CDR1 and CDR2: MGHDK and SYGVNS. V was clipped by 1 base and J by 7 bases, with 19 bases between them. The CDR3, as DNA: TGTGCCAGCAGTGAATGGGACGCGATCGTAACGGGCGGGGAGCTGTTTTTT. Translated, it gives CASSEWDAIVTGGELFF.

This clone was seen a single time. The CDR3 coding sequence is TGTGCCAGCAGCCAACGGACTAGCGGGAGCACCGGGGAGCTGTTTTTT. Its translation: CASSQRTSGSTGELFF. The chain combines TRBV7-6 with TRBJ2-2; 13 positions agree with TRBD2. This CDR3 comprises 16 residues. CDR1 SGHVS and CDR2 FNYEAQ come from the germline V gene. V trimming: 5 bases; J trimming: 4 bases; junction bases outside the gene matches: 4.

The gene calls are TRBV10-3 and TRBJ2-7; D is perhaps TRBD2 (6 bases). Looked up from germline, CDR1 is ENHRY and CDR2 is SYGVKD. This CDR3 comprises 18 residues. With 4 bases removed from V and 4 bases from J, the gap between germline ends came to 26 bases. As DNA, the CDR3 is TGTGCCATCAGTGGGGCATCCCCCGACGGGGGAGTCAAATACGAGCAGTACTTC. Protein product: CAISGASPDGGVKYEQYF.

This clone was found once. The CDR3 is CSVAKGHGYTF. Written as DNA, the CDR3 is TGCAGCGTTGCGAAGGGCCATGGCTACACCTTC. The chain couples TRBV29-1 to TRBJ1-2, with unresolved D. Germline V lookup: CDR1 SQVTM, CDR2 ANQGSEA. Trimming shortened V by 4 bases and J by 6 bases, and 9 bases separated the two germline ends. This CDR3 spans 11 amino acids.

The table lists this clone with a count of one. This rearrangement joins TRBV27 to TRBJ2-7; D possibly uses TRBD1 or TRBD2 (5 bases each). Germline-derived CDR1 and CDR2 are MNHEY and SMNVEV (reference sequence). The V gene lost 2 bases and the J gene lost 5 bases, with 10 bases spanning the gap. There are 13 residues in the CDR3. The CDR3: CASSLRGYNEQYF. The CDR3 region has the DNA TGTGCCAGCAGTTTACGGGGCTACAACGAGCAGTACTTC.

This chain uses TRBV5-4 with TRBJ2-1; TRBD1 might be the D (6 bases). Germline V gives CDR1 SGHNT, CDR2 YYREEE (reference sequence). V lost 1 base and J 0 bases, leaving 11 bases between the germline ends. The CDR3 runs to 16 residues. The CDR3 region is CASSLTGPLSYNEQFF. The CDR3 DNA follows: TGTGCCAGCAGCTTGACAGGGCCCCTCTCCTACAATGAGCAGTTCTTC.

CDR3 nucleotides: TGTGCCAGTAGTATTATGTATACCTACGAGCAGTACTTC. Protein sequence: CASSIMYTYEQYF. The chain employs TRBV19 and TRBJ2-7; D unresolved. V lost 3 bases and J 2 bases, leaving 8 bases between the germline ends. Germline V CDR1 and CDR2: LNHDA, SQIVND (reference sequence). The CDR3 length is 13 residues.

As DNA, the CDR3 is TGTGCCAACGGGACTAGCGGGAGCAAAAGCTACAATGAGCAGTTCTTC. Amino acids: CANGTSGSKSYNEQFF. This chain links TRBV21-1 with TRBJ2-1; the table calls TRBD2, which could not be checked here. TRBV21-1 has pseudogene status. The CDR3 runs to 16 residues.

V usage is TRBV27 and J usage is TRBJ2-7; no definite D call. CDR3 length equals 14 residues. Trimming removed 2 bases at V and 6 bases at J, with 14 bases between. Germline V gene sequence: CDR1 MNHEY, CDR2 SMNVEV (reference sequence). The CDR3 region has the DNA TGTGCCAGCAGTTTAACGGGCAGTTTTGCCGAGCAGTACTTC. Translating it yields CASSLTGSFAEQYF.